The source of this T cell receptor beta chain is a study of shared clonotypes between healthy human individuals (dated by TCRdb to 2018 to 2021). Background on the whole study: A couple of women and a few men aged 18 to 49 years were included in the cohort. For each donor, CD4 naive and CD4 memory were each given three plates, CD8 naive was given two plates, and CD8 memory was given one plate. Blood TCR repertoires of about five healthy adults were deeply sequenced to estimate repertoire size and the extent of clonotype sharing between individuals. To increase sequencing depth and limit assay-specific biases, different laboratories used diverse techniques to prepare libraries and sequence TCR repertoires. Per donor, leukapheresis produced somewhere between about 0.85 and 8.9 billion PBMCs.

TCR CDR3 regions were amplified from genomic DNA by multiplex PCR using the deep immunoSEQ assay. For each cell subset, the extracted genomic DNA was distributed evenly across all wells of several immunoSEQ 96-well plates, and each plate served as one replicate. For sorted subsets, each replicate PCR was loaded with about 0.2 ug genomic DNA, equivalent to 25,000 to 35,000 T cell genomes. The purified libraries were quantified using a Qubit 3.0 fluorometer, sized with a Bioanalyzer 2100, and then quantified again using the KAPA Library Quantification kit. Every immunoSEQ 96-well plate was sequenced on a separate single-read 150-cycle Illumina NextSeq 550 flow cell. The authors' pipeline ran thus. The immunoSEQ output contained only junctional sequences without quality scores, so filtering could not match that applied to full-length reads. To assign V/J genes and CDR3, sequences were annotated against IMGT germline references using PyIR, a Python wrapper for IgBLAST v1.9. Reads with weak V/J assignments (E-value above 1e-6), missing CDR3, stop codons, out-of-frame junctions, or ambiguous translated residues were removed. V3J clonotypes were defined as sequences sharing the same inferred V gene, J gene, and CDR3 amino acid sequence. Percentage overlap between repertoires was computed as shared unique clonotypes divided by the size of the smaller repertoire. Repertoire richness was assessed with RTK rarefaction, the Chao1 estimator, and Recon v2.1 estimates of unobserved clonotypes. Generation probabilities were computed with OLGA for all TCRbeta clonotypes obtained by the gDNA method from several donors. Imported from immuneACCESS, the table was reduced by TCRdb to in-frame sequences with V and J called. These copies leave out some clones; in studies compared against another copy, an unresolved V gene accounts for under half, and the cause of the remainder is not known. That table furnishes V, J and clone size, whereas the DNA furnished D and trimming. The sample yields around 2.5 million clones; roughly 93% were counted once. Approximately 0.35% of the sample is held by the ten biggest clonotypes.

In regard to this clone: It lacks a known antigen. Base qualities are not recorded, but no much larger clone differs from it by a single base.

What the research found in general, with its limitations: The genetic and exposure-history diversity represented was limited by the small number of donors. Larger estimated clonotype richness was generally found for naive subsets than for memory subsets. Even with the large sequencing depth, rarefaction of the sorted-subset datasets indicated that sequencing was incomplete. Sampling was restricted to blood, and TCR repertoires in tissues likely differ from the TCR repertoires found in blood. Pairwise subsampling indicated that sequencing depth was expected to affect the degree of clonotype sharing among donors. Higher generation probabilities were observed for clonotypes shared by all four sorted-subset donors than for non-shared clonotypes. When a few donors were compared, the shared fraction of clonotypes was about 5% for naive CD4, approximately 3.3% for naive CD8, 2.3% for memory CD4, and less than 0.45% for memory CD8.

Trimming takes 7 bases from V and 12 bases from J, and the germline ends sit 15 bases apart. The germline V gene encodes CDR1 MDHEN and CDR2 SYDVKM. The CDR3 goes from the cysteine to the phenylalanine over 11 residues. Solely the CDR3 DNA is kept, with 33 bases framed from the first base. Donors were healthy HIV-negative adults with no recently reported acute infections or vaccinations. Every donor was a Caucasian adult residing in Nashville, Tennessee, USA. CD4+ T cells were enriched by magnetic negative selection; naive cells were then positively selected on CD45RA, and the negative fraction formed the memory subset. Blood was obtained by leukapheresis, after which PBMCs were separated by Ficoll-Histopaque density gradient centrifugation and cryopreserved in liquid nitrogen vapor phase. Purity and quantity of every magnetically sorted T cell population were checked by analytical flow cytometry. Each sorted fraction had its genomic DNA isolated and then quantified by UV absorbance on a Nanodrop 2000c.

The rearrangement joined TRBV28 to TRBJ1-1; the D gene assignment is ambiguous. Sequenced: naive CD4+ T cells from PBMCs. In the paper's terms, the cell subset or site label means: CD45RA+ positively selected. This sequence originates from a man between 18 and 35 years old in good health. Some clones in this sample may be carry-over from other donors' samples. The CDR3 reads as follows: CASNLWGVTFF. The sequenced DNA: TGTGCCAGCAACCTTTGGGGAGTAACTTTCTTT.